The 6 T cell receptor beta chains listed next were all sequenced from one sample in a study of resident and recirculating memory T cells in vitiligo. Clones were read by immunoSEQ multiplex PCR, and TCRdb kept only the in-frame ones, dropping some. The data hold tens of thousands of clones, with 92% observed a single time. The sequenced material came from blood. The receptors come from a male donor with vitiligo.

The J gene is TRBJ2-7, the V gene TRBV13; TRBD2 matches at 9 bases. Germline V gene sequence: CDR1 PRHDT, CDR2 FYEKMQ (reference sequence). The ends lost 8 bases at V and 4 bases at J; junction bases unmatched: 9. CDR3 length equals 14 residues. In DNA form, the CDR3 reads TGTGCCAGCCGATACGCGGGAGGGCTTTACGAGCAGTACTTC. Translating it yields CASRYAGGLYEQYF.

V usage is TRBV5-5 and J usage is TRBJ2-7, with 10 bases that match TRBD2. From germline, CDR1 is SGHKS and CDR2 YYEKEE (reference sequence). With 4 bases clipped from V and 6 bases from J, the junction kept 7 bases outside the gene matches. This CDR3 is built from 14 residues. The CDR3 reads CASSPSGRAGEQYF. The DNA of the CDR3 is TGTGCCAGCAGCCCGAGCGGGAGGGCCGGCGAGCAGTACTTC.

V usage is TRBV28 and J usage is TRBJ1-2; D remains ambiguous. Per germline, CDR1 MDHEN and CDR2 SYDVKM. CDR3 length: 11 amino acids. Between the trimmed V and J ends, which lost 2 bases and 8 bases, there was a span of 6 bases. The DNA for the CDR3 is TGTGCCAGCAGTTTACTAGTCGGCTACACCTTC. Amino acid sequence: CASSLLVGYTF.

The CDR3 region is CASSLAGTVYNEQFF. CDR3 coding DNA: TGTGCCAGCAGCTTAGCGGGGACTGTCTACAATGAGCAGTTCTTC. The chain carries TRBV7-8 and TRBJ2-1, with TRBD2 as a possible D gene (6 bases). Germline loops: CDR1 SGHVS, CDR2 FQNEAQ. V was shortened by 0 bases and J by 3 bases, with 9 bases between the two germline ends. The CDR3 is 15 residues long.

The chain recombines TRBV28 with TRBJ2-7, with TRBD2 matching 12 bases. Germline V gives CDR1 MDHEN, CDR2 SYDVKM. Germline trimming cut 8 bases from V and 3 bases from J; bases unmatched to any gene: 8. CDR3 length: 15 amino acids. CDR3 in amino acids: CASQPLAGGRYEQYF. The CDR3 region has the DNA TGTGCCAGCCAGCCACTAGCGGGAGGACGCTACGAGCAGTACTTC.

The rearrangement joins TRBV7-2 to TRBJ1-1; 8 nucleotides align to TRBD1. Germline values: CDR1 SGHTA, CDR2 FQGNSA. V dropped 4 bases and J dropped 3; count of bases not matched to a gene: 4. CDR3 length: 14 residues. This CDR3 reads CASSSSGGYTEAFF. The CDR3 region has the DNA TGTGCCAGCAGCTCATCAGGGGGCTACACTGAAGCTTTCTTT.